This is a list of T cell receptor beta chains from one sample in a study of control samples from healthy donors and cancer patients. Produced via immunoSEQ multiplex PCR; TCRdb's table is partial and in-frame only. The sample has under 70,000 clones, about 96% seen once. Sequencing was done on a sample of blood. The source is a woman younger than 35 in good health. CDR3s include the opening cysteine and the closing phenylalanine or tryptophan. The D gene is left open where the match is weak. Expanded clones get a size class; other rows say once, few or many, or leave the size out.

CDR3nt: TGTGCCAGCAGCTTACCACAGGTAACCTACGAGCAGTACTTC
CDR3aa: CASSLPQVTYEQYF
j_gene: TRBJ2-7
v_gene: TRBV7-9
abundance: .
d_gene: .

CDR3nt: TGCGCCAGCAGCCTCACGCCGACAGATTCTAACTATGGCTACACCTTC
CDR3aa: CASSLTPTDSNYGYTF
j_gene: TRBJ1-2
v_gene: TRBV5-1
abundance: .
d_gene: .

CDR3nt: TGTGCCAGCAGCCAAGACGGACAGATCAGAGATACGCAGTATTTT
CDR3aa: CASSQDGQIRDTQYF
j_gene: TRBJ2-3
v_gene: TRBV3-1/TRBV3-2
abundance: .
d_gene: .

CDR3nt: TGCGCCAGCAGCCAAGTTCCCGGGAACACTGAAGCTTTCTTT
CDR3aa: CASSQVPGNTEAFF
j_gene: TRBJ1-1
v_gene: TRBV4-1
abundance: .
d_gene: .

CDR3nt: TGTGCCACCAGGGGTATCGTTGTGAACACTGAAGCTTTCTTT
CDR3aa: CATRGIVVNTEAFF
j_gene: TRBJ1-1
v_gene: TRBV24-1
abundance: .
d_gene: .

CDR3nt: TGTGCCAGCAGTTCTCTAACCGGGACAGGGGGCACCCTTACCTACGAGCAGTACTTC
CDR3aa: CASSSLTGTGGTLTYEQYF
j_gene: TRBJ2-7
v_gene: TRBV6-2/TRBV6-3
abundance: .
d_gene: TRBD1

CDR3nt: TGTGCCAGCAGTTACCGGGACGGCCGCTCCTACGAGCAGTACTTC
CDR3aa: CASSYRDGRSYEQYF
j_gene: TRBJ2-7
v_gene: TRBV27
abundance: .
d_gene: .

CDR3nt: TGTGCCGCTCGTTGGGTTCCGGGGAACACTGAAGCTTTCTTT
CDR3aa: CAARWVPGNTEAFF
j_gene: TRBJ1-1
v_gene: TRBV30
abundance: once
d_gene: .

CDR3nt: TGTGCCACCAGTCATAGCGGGGGGGCCACAGATACGCAGTATTTT
CDR3aa: CATSHSGGATDTQYF
j_gene: TRBJ2-3
v_gene: TRBV15
abundance: .
d_gene: TRBD2

CDR3nt: TGTGCCAGCAGCCTACTCCCTCGGGATGAGCAGTTCTTC
CDR3aa: CASSLLPRDEQFF
j_gene: TRBJ2-1
v_gene: TRBV7-2
abundance: .
d_gene: .

CDR3nt: TGTGCCAGCAGCTTAGTTTGGACAGGGGGCTACGAGCAGTACTTC
CDR3aa: CASSLVWTGGYEQYF
j_gene: TRBJ2-7
v_gene: TRBV7-9
abundance: .
d_gene: TRBD1

CDR3nt: TGTGCCAGCAGTTACACCTACAGGGCAAATCAGCCCCAGCATTTT
CDR3aa: CASSYTYRANQPQHF
j_gene: TRBJ1-5
v_gene: TRBV6-5
abundance: .
d_gene: .

CDR3nt: TGTGCCAGCAGCTCCCGCACAGGGGGGTACAATGAGCAGTTCTTC
CDR3aa: CASSSRTGGYNEQFF
j_gene: TRBJ2-1
v_gene: TRBV11-2
abundance: .
d_gene: TRBD1

CDR3nt: TGTGCCAGCAGCTTAGTCGGGTCAAGCTCTGGAAACACCATATATTTT
CDR3aa: CASSLVGSSSGNTIYF
j_gene: TRBJ1-3
v_gene: TRBV7-2
abundance: .
d_gene: .

CDR3nt: TGTGCCAGCAGCTTTAAGACAGGGGGCAATGACAATGAGCAGTTCTTC
CDR3aa: CASSFKTGGNDNEQFF
j_gene: TRBJ2-1
v_gene: TRBV7-9
abundance: .
d_gene: TRBD1

CDR3nt: TGTGCCAGCAGCTTAGGTCTGGCTCAAGAGACCCAGTACTTC
CDR3aa: CASSLGLAQETQYF
j_gene: TRBJ2-5
v_gene: TRBV7-9
abundance: .
d_gene: .

CDR3nt: TGTGCCAGCAGCGTGGACCGGGGCCTAACTGAAGCTTTCTTT
CDR3aa: CASSVDRGLTEAFF
j_gene: TRBJ1-1
v_gene: TRBV5-4
abundance: .
d_gene: .

CDR3nt: TGTGCCAGCAGCGTAGTACCGGGGGGGCCAAGCGAGCAGTACTTC
CDR3aa: CASSVVPGGPSEQYF
j_gene: TRBJ2-7
v_gene: TRBV9
abundance: .
d_gene: TRBD2

CDR3nt: TGTGCCAGCAGCCGTTCCGGGACGACGTTTTCACCCCTCCACTTT
CDR3aa: CASSRSGTTFSPLHF
j_gene: TRBJ1-6
v_gene: TRBV14
abundance: .
d_gene: .

CDR3nt: TGTGCCAGCAGCCTGGGGGAAATTACTAACTATGGCTACACCTTC
CDR3aa: CASSLGEITNYGYTF
j_gene: TRBJ1-2
v_gene: TRBV6-5
abundance: .
d_gene: .

CDR3nt: TGTGCCAGCAGCTCCCCGGGACGGAGCTACGAGCAGTACTTC
CDR3aa: CASSSPGRSYEQYF
j_gene: TRBJ2-7
v_gene: TRBV7-9
abundance: .
d_gene: .

CDR3nt: TGCAGCGTTGATTATGGACAGGTTAACACCTTC
CDR3aa: CSVDYGQVNTF
j_gene: TRBJ1-2
v_gene: TRBV29-1
abundance: .
d_gene: TRBD1

CDR3nt: TGTGCCAGTATGGGCCAGGGTAACTATGGCTACACCTTC
CDR3aa: CASMGQGNYGYTF
j_gene: TRBJ1-2
v_gene: TRBV19
abundance: .
d_gene: .

CDR3nt: TGTGCCAGCAAGACCCCAGTTGAGCAGTTCTTC
CDR3aa: CASKTPVEQFF
j_gene: TRBJ2-1
v_gene: TRBV27
abundance: .
d_gene: .